A single sample is the source of the 14 T cell receptor beta chains below, sequenced in a study of blood T cell repertoires in COVID-19. TCRdb keeps only in-frame clones here, not all; method: immunoSEQ multiplex PCR. The table includes approximately 300,000 clones, roughly 90% detected once. Sequencing used PBMCs or T cells enriched from blood (not recorded which). Source of these receptors: a woman aged 25 to 45 who had been exposed to COVID-19.

V gene TRBV5-5 combines with J gene TRBJ1-6; 8 bases match TRBD1. V shed 3 bases, J shed 5 bases, and the junction held 7 bases outside the gene matches. CDR1 and CDR2 from the germline V gene are SGHKS and YYEKEE (reference sequence). The CDR3 runs to 16 residues. CDR3 sequence (DNA): TGTGCCAGCAGCTCAGGTACAGGGGGGAATAATTCACCCCTCCACTTT. Residues: CASSSGTGGNNSPLHF.

The rearrangement joins TRBV7-2 to TRBJ2-3; 7 bases are a match to TRBD2. Germline V CDR1 and CDR2: SGHTA, FQGNSA. CDR3 size: 19 residues. V lost 1 base and J lost 2; bases outside the gene matches: 15. The CDR3 protein is CASSLVVIGLADYTDTQYF. The CDR3 DNA reads as TGTGCCAGCAGCTTAGTGGTGATTGGGCTAGCGGACTACACAGATACGCAGTATTTT.

This clone was observed once. The J gene is TRBJ2-1, the V gene TRBV5-8; weak D call: TRBD2 (6 bases). There are 16 residues in the CDR3. Trimming pared 1 base from V and 0 bases from J, leaving 11 bases between. Germline CDR1 reads SGHTS; CDR2 reads YDEGEE. The CDR3 sequence is CASSLPGDLSYNEQFF. For the CDR3, the DNA is TGTGCCAGCAGCTTGCCGGGGGACCTCTCCTACAATGAGCAGTTCTTC. The full variable domain, completed using reference TRBV5-8 and TRBJ2-1, is EAGVTQSPTHLIKTRGQQATLRCSPISGHTSVYWYQQALGLGLQFLLWYDEGEERNRGNFPPRFSGRQFPNYSSELNVNALELEDSALYLCASSLPGDLSYNEQFFGPGTRLTVL.

The chain is built from TRBV24-1 and TRBJ1-1; D call uncertain. CDR3 size: 14 residues. Germline V gene data show CDR1 as KGHDR and CDR2 as SFDVKD. Between the trimmed V and J ends, which lost 9 bases and 5 bases, there was a span of 18 bases. The CDR3 spells CATQAGHLQTEAFF. The CDR3 DNA reads TGTGCCACCCAGGCTGGGCATCTCCAGACTGAAGCTTTCTTT.

This chain links TRBV5-1 with TRBJ2-6; the match to TRBD1 covers 11 bases. The CDR3 sequence is 20 residues long. In germline, CDR1 is SGHRS, CDR2 YFSETQ. The junction had 9 bases not matched to a gene; V was cut back by 1 base and J by 0 bases. CDR3 protein: CASSLRYPGTGGSGANVLTF. The CDR3, as DNA: TGCGCCAGCAGCTTGAGGTACCCCGGGACAGGGGGCTCTGGGGCCAACGTCCTGACTTTC.

The rearrangement uses TRBV19 and TRBJ2-3; 11 bases map to TRBD2. The CDR3 length is 16 residues. After removal of 5 bases from V and 7 bases from J, the junction contained 11 bases not matched to a gene. Germline V gene sequence: CDR1 LNHDA, CDR2 SQIVND (reference sequence). CDR3 amino acids: CASSARLAGSGYTQYF. The CDR3 DNA follows: TGTGCCAGTAGTGCACGACTAGCGGGGTCCGGATATACGCAGTATTTT.

The chain couples TRBV4-1 to TRBJ1-1; 10 nucleotides match TRBD1. This CDR3 region has 15 residues. Trimming at V came to 5 bases and at J to 1 base, leaving 4 bases not matched to a gene. Germline CDR1 and CDR2: MGHRA and YSYEKL. The CDR3 DNA reads as TGCGCCAGCAGCAATAGGGACAGGGGGAACACTGAAGCTTTCTTT. Residues: CASSNRDRGNTEAFF.

The chain is built from TRBV5-8 and TRBJ1-5; no clear D. The CDR3 has 13 amino acids. The V end lost 4 bases, the J end lost 4 bases, and 9 bases lay between the germline ends. Germline values: CDR1 SGHTS, CDR2 YDEGEE. CDR3 sequence: CASSIQVNQPQHF. The CDR3 DNA reads TGTGCCAGCAGCATCCAGGTGAATCAGCCCCAGCATTTT.

Worth noting for this clone: A junction boundary mismatches the germline segment, possibly from a read error. The chain links TRBV14 to TRBJ2-7; 7 bases line up with TRBD1. Germline values: CDR1 SGHDN, CDR2 FVKESK. CDR3 length: 13 residues. CDR3 DNA sequence: TGTGCCAGCAGCAAAGACAGGGTGGGAGAGCAGTACTTC. Its protein product is CASSKDRVGEQYF.

In this sample, this clone turned up a few times. The V gene is TRBV2, the J gene TRBJ1-5; 10 nucleotides match TRBD1. With V trimmed by 6 bases and J by 3 bases, 5 bases remained unmatched. The CDR3 loop spans 15 amino acids. CDR1 is SNHLY and CDR2 is FYNNEI in the germline V gene. The CDR3 DNA reads TGTGCCAGCAGAAAGGGACAGGGGTCCAATCAGCCCCAGCATTTT. Amino acid sequence: CASRKGQGSNQPQHF.

The genes are TRBV12-3 or TRBV12-4 and TRBJ2-6, with D hard to call. The germline V and J ends were trimmed by 4 bases and 3 bases, with 4 bases remaining between them. The CDR3 loop spans 13 amino acids. CDR3 region: CASSYFGANVLTF. The CDR3 nucleotides are TGTGCCAGCAGTTACTTTGGGGCCAACGTCCTGACTTTC.

This CDR3 reads CASSQGSIGRGGYTF. CDR3 coding DNA: TGTGCCAGCAGCCAAGGTTCGATCGGGAGGGGTGGCTACACCTTC. This chain connects TRBV3-1 (or the pseudogene TRBV3-2) to TRBJ1-2; TRBD1 might be the D (5 bases). With 1 base removed from V and 7 bases from J, the gap between germline ends came to 16 bases. CDR1 is LGHDT and CDR2 is YNNKEL in the germline V gene (reference sequence). The CDR3 extends over 15 amino acids.

The CDR3 bases are TGTGCCAGTAGTATAGAAGGAATGGGAGGCGGAGCAGATACGCAGTATTTT. It codes for CASSIEGMGGGADTQYF. The chain employs TRBV19 and TRBJ2-3; D is possibly TRBD2 (6 bases). Germline V gene sequence: CDR1 LNHDA, CDR2 SQIVND (reference sequence). V shed 0 bases and J shed 4 bases, with 17 bases lying between them. The CDR3 totals 17 residues.

This chain uses TRBV7-2 with TRBJ2-7; TRBD1 is a possible D gene (6 bases). There are 15 residues in the CDR3. The V end lost 1 base, the J end lost 0 bases, and 10 bases lay between the germline ends. Germline-derived CDR1 and CDR2 are SGHTA and FQGNSA. The chain's CDR3 is CASSLVPDSSYEQYF. Written as DNA, the CDR3 is TGTGCCAGCAGCTTAGTCCCGGACAGCTCCTACGAGCAGTACTTC.